This entry is about one TCR beta chain. This CDR3 has 14 residues. From germline, CDR1 is LGHDT and CDR2 YNNKEL (reference sequence). With V trimmed by 4 bases and J by 4 bases, 5 bases remained unmatched. Using immunoSEQ multiplex PCR, the repertoire was profiled, and TCRdb retains in-frame clones only, with some absent. Of roughly 55,000 clones in the sample, 92% are singletons; the top ten hold about 1.7%. This record comes from a study of control samples from healthy donors and cancer patients. The chain has TRBV3-1 (or the pseudogene TRBV3-2) and TRBJ2-7, with TRBD1 matching over 9 bases. The TCR was taken from a middle-aged man with colorectal cancer. The material sequenced was PBMCs. Here the CDR3 reads CASSRWDRDYEQYF. The CDR3 DNA reads as TGTGCCAGCAGCCGGTGGGACAGGGATTACGAGCAGTACTTC.